This T cell receptor (beta chain) stems from a study of blood T cell repertoires in COVID-19. The method was immunoSEQ multiplex PCR; TCRdb's version includes in-frame clones alone and lacks a portion of them. The profile shows 25,000 to 40,000 clones, around 90% of them singletons. The CDR3 totals 13 residues. Germline CDR1 and CDR2: SGDLS and YYNGEE. V dropped 4 bases and J dropped 11; count of bases not matched to a gene: 7. The material sequenced was peripheral blood. The rearrangement links TRBV9 to TRBJ2-1, with 9 bases matching TRBD1. The TCR comes from a man aged 55 to 70 with active COVID-19. The CDR3 region is CASSSEDRGKQFF. The CDR3 coding sequence is TGTGCCAGCAGCTCCGAGGACAGGGGCAAGCAGTTCTTC.